One sample yielded the 20 T cell receptor beta chains listed below, sequenced in a study of T-cell reconstitution after alpha-beta-depleted transplantation in children. This sample's TCRbeta library carried unique molecular identifier barcodes. TCRdb called the PCR reads again in MiXCR, with one record for every CDR3 protein. The sample carries some 390,000 distinct CDR3 sequences, roughly 22% recorded once. Sequences were derived from PBMCs from the stem cell graft donor, sampled from the stem cell graft. These TCRs come from a human donor who donated a stem cell graft to a child with acute myeloid leukemia.

The sample holds one count of this clonotype. CDR3 region: CASSSPGTSGSYEQYF. The CDR3 DNA sequence: TGTGCCAGCAGTTCTCCCGGGACTAGCGGGAGTTACGAGCAGTACTTC. The rearrangement links TRBV28 to TRBJ2-7, with 14 bases identical to TRBD2. This CDR3 region has 16 residues. V lost 4 bases to trimming and J lost 4 bases; unmatched junction nucleotides: 6. CDR1 and CDR2 (germline): MDHEN, SYDVKM.

The chain is built from TRBV5-4 and TRBJ2-1; tentative D call: TRBD1 (5 bases). Germline V gene lookup returns CDR1 SGHNT and CDR2 YYREEE (reference sequence). This CDR3 is 11 amino acids long. The ends were cut back, 6 bases at V and 9 bases at J, with 10 bases in the middle. The DNA of the CDR3 is TGTGCCAGCATCCAGGGTTCTGAGCAGTTCTTC. It codes for CASIQGSEQFF.

The chain links TRBV20-1 to TRBJ1-1, with D perhaps TRBD1 (5 bases). Germline CDR1 and CDR2: DFQATT and SNEGSKA (reference sequence). V was clipped by 3 bases and J by 6 bases, with 23 bases between them. The CDR3 contains 16 residues. In nucleotides, the CDR3 is TGCAGTGCTAGGGGGAAGGGACTGGGCTTGTGGCCTGAAGCTTTCTTT. Translation: CSARGKGLGLWPEAFF.

This clonotype has more than one count but fewer than ten. Sequence at one end of the junction differs from germline and may be a read error. CDR3 sequence (DNA): TGTGCCAGCAGTGACGTTAACAGGAGCCCTTTT. It is translated as CASSDVNRSPF. This sequence joins TRBV25-1 and TRBJ2-3; possibly TRBD1 for D (5 bases). The CDR3 extends over 11 amino acids. Germline CDR1 reads MGHDK; CDR2 reads SYGVNS.

This clonotype occurred many times. The chain recombines TRBV12-3 or TRBV12-4 with TRBJ1-1; the D gene is possibly TRBD1 (5 bases). CDR3 size: 15 residues. V was cut by 5 bases and J by 4 bases, with 17 bases left in between. The CDR3 nucleotides are TGTGCCAGCAGTACACGACAGACGAGGACCACTGAAGCTTTCTTT. Translation: CASSTRQTRTTEAFF.

This clonotype appeared many times. The chain couples TRBV5-1 to TRBJ1-2; no clear D gene. Germline V gives CDR1 SGHRS, CDR2 YFSETQ. The CDR3 is 13 amino acids. V lost 4 bases and J 0 bases, leaving 7 bases between the germline ends. The CDR3 region is CASSPEANYGYTF. CDR3 nucleotide sequence: TGCGCCAGCAGCCCCGAAGCTAACTATGGCTACACCTTC.

This clonotype was seen repeatedly, ten times or more. The chain is built from TRBV29-1 and TRBJ2-6; no firm D call. The V end was cut by 8 bases, the J end by 0 bases, with 8 bases between. Per the germline V gene, CDR1 is SQVTM and CDR2 is ANQGSEA. This CDR3 has 13 residues. The CDR3 is CSISSSGANVLTF. The CDR3 DNA sequence: TGCAGCATCAGTAGCTCTGGGGCCAACGTCCTGACTTTC. Filled out from reference TRBV29-1 and TRBJ2-6, the complete variable domain reads SAVISQKPSRDICQRGTSLTIQCQVDSQVTMMFWYRQQPGQSLTLIATANQGSEATYESGFVIDKFPISRPNLTFSTLTVSNMSPEDSSIYLCSISSSGANVLTFGAGSRLTVL.

The gene calls are TRBV20-1 and TRBJ2-7; 7 bases match TRBD2. After removal of 1 base from V and 7 bases from J, the junction contained 7 bases not matched to a gene. Looked up from germline, CDR1 is DFQATT and CDR2 is SNEGSKA (reference sequence). CDR3 length: 13 amino acids. CDR3 sequence: CSARAPGGREQYF. CDR3 DNA: TGCAGTGCTAGAGCACCGGGAGGTAGAGAGCAGTACTTC.

This clonotype was found a few times. The chain is built from TRBV30 and TRBJ2-7, with a tentative D call TRBD2 (6 bases). Germline-derived CDR1 and CDR2 are GTSNPN and SVGIG (reference sequence). The V and J ends lost 3 bases and 5 bases respectively, with 17 bases between them. The CDR3 runs 14 residues. This CDR3 is CAWRMEGSDDEQYF. The CDR3 nucleotides are TGTGCCTGGAGGATGGAGGGGTCGGATGACGAGCAGTACTTC.

This clonotype occurred many times. The chain is built from TRBV29-1 and TRBJ2-7, with TRBD2 identical over 13 bases. This CDR3 is 16 amino acids long. V lost 5 bases to trimming and J lost 7 bases; unmatched junction nucleotides: 14. Germline loops: CDR1 SQVTM, CDR2 ANQGSEA. The CDR3 nucleotides are TGCAGCGTTCCGGGGGGACTAGCGGGATTCCCCGGGGAGCAGTACTTC. Residues: CSVPGGLAGFPGEQYF.

The chain carries TRBV20-1 and TRBJ2-5; TRBD2 agrees at 11 bases. This CDR3 has 16 amino acids. Germline lookup yields CDR1 DFQATT and CDR2 SNEGSKA (reference sequence). Losses at the gene ends were 6 bases for V and 2 bases for J; bases not matched to a gene: 11. The DNA for the CDR3 is TGCAGTGCCCAGGGTAGGGGACTAGCGGAACAAGAGACCCAGTACTTC. It translates to CSAQGRGLAEQETQYF.

J is TRBJ2-1 and V is TRBV2, with no clear D. This CDR3 has 13 residues. V lost 4 bases, J lost 9 bases, and 13 bases lay in between. Germline-derived CDR1 and CDR2 are SNHLY and FYNNEI. CDR3 amino acids: CASSGGQPTEQFF. CDR3 nucleotides: TGTGCCAGCAGTGGAGGCCAGCCGACTGAGCAGTTCTTC.

The chain recombines TRBV10-3 with TRBJ1-1; 7 bases map to TRBD1. J lost 2 bases, V lost 6 bases, and 18 bases had no gene match. The CDR3 consists of 18 residues. Germline-derived CDR1 and CDR2 are ENHRY and SYGVKD. The CDR3 region is CAIRANPHRGGSNTEAFF. CDR3 bases: TGTGCCATCAGAGCGAATCCCCACAGGGGAGGGTCTAACACTGAAGCTTTCTTT.

This clonotype has only a few counts. V usage is TRBV14 and J usage is TRBJ1-2; D unclear. Germline assignment: CDR1 SGHDN and CDR2 FVKESK. Trimming shortened V by 6 bases and J by 8 bases, and 4 bases separated the two germline ends. The CDR3 runs to 9 residues. The CDR3 here is CASRNGYTF. For the CDR3, the DNA is TGTGCCAGCAGAAACGGCTACACCTTC. Combining the CDR3 with reference TRBV14 and TRBJ1-2 gives the whole variable domain EAGVTQFPSHSVIEKGQTVTLRCDPISGHDNLYWYRRVMGKEIKFLLHFVKESKQDESGMPNNRFLAERTGGTYSTLKVQPAELEDSGVYFCASRNGYTFGSGTRLTVV.

This chain connects TRBV5-1 to TRBJ2-2; no definite D call. This CDR3 contains 15 residues. The V gene lost 1 base and the J gene lost 6 bases, with 13 bases spanning the gap. Germline CDR1 reads SGHRS; CDR2 reads YFSETQ. This chain's CDR3 is CASSLRQDPSGELFF. CDR3 coding DNA: TGCGCCAGCAGCTTGAGGCAGGATCCTTCCGGGGAGCTGTTTTTT.

This clonotype occurred a few times. V is TRBV6-5 and J is TRBJ1-5; TRBD1 might be the D (6 bases). The CDR3 totals 18 residues. CDR1 MNHEY and CDR2 SVGAGI come from the germline V gene. Trimming removed 0 bases from V and 0 bases from J, with 15 bases in between. This CDR3 reads CASSYSMRQEYSNQPQHF. For the CDR3, the DNA is TGTGCCAGCAGTTACTCGATGCGACAGGAGTATAGCAATCAGCCCCAGCATTTT.

The rearrangement uses TRBV12-3 or TRBV12-4 and TRBJ2-1; 10 bases are a match to TRBD2. CDR3 length: 15 amino acids. With V trimmed by 6 bases and J by 6 bases, 8 bases remained unmatched. CDR3 DNA sequence: TGTGCCAGCAGCCGTGGACTAGCGGAGATCAATGAGCAGTTCTTC. It encodes CASSRGLAEINEQFF.

The chain carries TRBV20-1 and TRBJ2-1, with 9 bases fitting TRBD2. V dropped 3 bases and J dropped 12; count of bases not matched to a gene: 18. The CDR3 extends over 16 amino acids. Germline V gene lookup returns CDR1 DFQATT and CDR2 SNEGSKA (reference sequence). CDR3 region: CSARRFDSVAGAGQFF. The CDR3 DNA follows: TGCAGTGCTAGGAGGTTTGACTCGGTAGCGGGAGCTGGGCAGTTCTTC.

The chain recombines TRBV5-1 with TRBJ2-1; tentative D call: TRBD2 (6 bases). Trimming shortened V by 6 bases and J by 4 bases, and 20 bases separated the two germline ends. Germline CDR1 is SGHRS and CDR2 is YFSETQ. This CDR3 is built from 16 residues. In DNA form, the CDR3 reads TGCGCCAGCATCCTGGGGGTAGCGGAGAGGTACAATGAGCAGTTCTTC. The encoded protein is CASILGVAERYNEQFF.

A few counts support this clonotype. The chain combines TRBV29-1 with TRBJ2-7, with TRBD1 as a possible D gene (6 bases). The V and J ends lost 4 bases and 4 bases respectively, with 17 bases between them. Germline CDR1 is SQVTM and CDR2 is ANQGSEA. The CDR3 length is 14 residues. Here the CDR3 reads CSVGKPGQGYEQYF. The CDR3 DNA reads as TGCAGCGTTGGGAAACCGGGACAAGGATACGAGCAGTACTTC.